A single sample is the source of the 18 T cell receptor beta chains below, sequenced in a study of cytomegalovirus exposure and HLA in healthy donors. The study ran its PCR with 60 Vbeta and 13 Jbeta primers. The protocol was immunoSEQ multiplex PCR, while the TCRdb copy is restricted to in-frame clones and leaves out a portion. This table holds about 90,000 clones, 65% to 85% found once. Sample: PBMCs. Source of these receptors: a man aged 25-45 years in good health and CMV-seronegative.

The J gene is TRBJ1-1, the V gene TRBV6-6, with D tentatively TRBD1 (5 bases). Germline CDR1 and CDR2: MNHNY and SVGAGI (reference sequence). Deletions cut 5 bases from V and 6 bases from J, with 10 bases between. The CDR3 covers 12 residues. The CDR3 is CASSHGTAEAFF. The CDR3 coding sequence is TGTGCCAGCAGTCACGGGACTGCTGAAGCTTTCTTT.

The CDR3 DNA is TGTGCCAGTAGTATGCAGGCTCGGGGCTACGAGCAGTACTTC. Translating it yields CASSMQARGYEQYF. The V call is TRBV19, the J call TRBJ2-7; maybe TRBD2 (5 bases). Germline V lookup: CDR1 LNHDA, CDR2 SQIVND (reference sequence). The germline V and J ends were trimmed by 3 bases and 3 bases, with 12 bases remaining between them. The CDR3 is 14 residues long. Supplemented by reference TRBV19 and TRBJ2-7, the full variable domain reads DGGITQSPKYLFRKEGQNVTLSCEQNLNHDAMYWYRQDPGQGLRLIYYSQIVNDFQKGDIAEGYSVSREKKESFPLTVTSAQKNPTAFYLCASSMQARGYEQYFGPGTRLTVT.

In its sample, this clone was seen once. This chain uses TRBV6-1 with TRBJ2-7; 8 bases fit TRBD1. The CDR3 spans 15 residues. Germline CDR1 is MNHNS and CDR2 is SASEGT. Germline trimming cut 1 base from V and 4 bases from J; bases unmatched to any gene: 6. The DNA of the CDR3 is TGTGCCAGCAGTGAAGGGACAGGGACGGGGTACGAGCAGTACTTC. It codes for CASSEGTGTGYEQYF.

V usage is TRBV7-2 and J usage is TRBJ1-5; 8 bases match TRBD1. The CDR3 has 15 residues. The germline CDR1 and CDR2 sequences are SGHTA and FQGNSA. The V segment lost 5 bases and the J segment 4 bases; nucleotides outside the gene matches: 7. The CDR3 sequence: CASSERDRLNQPQHF. The DNA of the CDR3 is TGTGCCAGCAGCGAACGGGACAGGCTGAATCAGCCCCAGCATTTT.

This clone was counted only a few times. Sequence at one end of the junction differs from germline and may be a read error. The gene calls are TRBV2 and TRBJ1-1, with D possibly matching TRBD1 (6 bases). The CDR3 extends over 13 amino acids. Germline assignment: CDR1 SNHLY and CDR2 FYNNEI. The CDR3 nucleotides read TGCTCCTTTAAAGGACAGCTCAACACTGAAGCTTTCTTT. The encoded protein is CSFKGQLNTEAFF.

The J gene is TRBJ1-6, the V gene TRBV19; 7 nucleotides match TRBD1. The germline CDR1 and CDR2 sequences are LNHDA and SQIVND (reference sequence). Trimming cost V 5 bases and J 2 bases; bases outside gene matches: 0. This CDR3 is built from 14 residues. The CDR3 coding sequence is TGTGCCAGTAGTGGACAGGCCTATAATTCACCCCTCCACTTT. Its protein is CASSGQAYNSPLHF.

This rearrangement joins TRBV6-5 to TRBJ1-6, with 8 bases aligning to TRBD1. Germline assignment: CDR1 MNHEY and CDR2 SVGAGI. The V gene end was trimmed by 2 bases and the J gene end by 9 bases; junction bases not matched to a gene: 9. This CDR3 comprises 16 residues. DNA of the CDR3: TGTGCCAGCAGTTACGTACCGAGGACAGGGACTTCACCCCTCCACTTT. It encodes CASSYVPRTGTSPLHF.

V usage is TRBV11-2 and J usage is TRBJ1-1; D gene unclear. Germline V gene lookup returns CDR1 SGHAT and CDR2 FQNNGV. This CDR3 is built from 15 residues. Trimming took 0 bases from V and 3 from J, leaving 11 bases between them. Written as DNA, the CDR3 is TGTGCCAGCAGCTTAGAACGGTCCGTGGACACTGAAGCTTTCTTT. The encoded protein is CASSLERSVDTEAFF.

CDR3 nucleotides: TGTGCCAGCAGCTTAGGTAGTACAGGGGGTGATCAGCCCCAGCATTTT. Protein sequence: CASSLGSTGGDQPQHF. The chain employs TRBV7-9 and TRBJ1-5, with TRBD1 matching 8 bases. Germline V gives CDR1 SEHNR, CDR2 FQNEAQ (reference sequence). The trim removed 1 base at V and 5 bases at J, leaving 7 bases unmatched. The CDR3 runs to 16 residues.

The chain has TRBV5-4 and TRBJ1-1; TRBD1 might be the D (6 bases). CDR1 is SGHNT, CDR2 YYREEE, per germline (reference sequence). This CDR3 spans 15 amino acids. Trimming removed 2 bases at V and 4 bases at J, with 15 bases between. The CDR3 DNA is TGTGCCAGCAGCTTAGGGTACAGCAGGGGCACTGAAGCTTTCTTT. It codes for CASSLGYSRGTEAFF.

J is TRBJ1-1 and V is TRBV5-1; 8 nucleotides agree with TRBD1. V shed 4 bases, J shed 4 bases, and the junction held 6 bases outside the gene matches. The CDR3 spans 14 residues. Germline assignment: CDR1 SGHRS and CDR2 YFSETQ. The DNA of the CDR3 is TGCGCCAGCAGCCGCGGGACAGGAGCCACTGAAGCTTTCTTT. This gives the protein CASSRGTGATEAFF.

V is TRBV15 and J is TRBJ2-7, with TRBD1 as a possible D gene (5 bases). Germline lookup yields CDR1 LNHNV and CDR2 YYDKDF (reference sequence). The CDR3 consists of 16 residues. V was pared by 3 bases and J by 2 bases, with 17 bases between. The CDR3 loop reads CATSSWQHTGTYEQYV. The CDR3 DNA reads TGTGCCACCAGCAGCTGGCAACATACAGGCACCTACGAGCAGTACGTC.

V gene TRBV28 combines with J gene TRBJ1-5, with TRBD1 identical over 7 bases. V lost 6 bases, J lost 7 bases, and 9 bases stayed unmatched. Germline values: CDR1 MDHEN, CDR2 SYDVKM. This CDR3 spans 14 amino acids. CDR3: CASSQGGREQPQHF. CDR3 nucleotides: TGTGCCAGCAGCCAAGGGGGCAGGGAACAGCCCCAGCATTTT.

This clone was detected only once. The CDR3 DNA follows: TGTGCCAGTACCCAGCGGGGGGCGCGAGTCGAGACCCAGTACTTC. Its protein product is CASTQRGARVETQYF. The chain employs TRBV19 and TRBJ2-5; 9 nucleotides align to TRBD2. Germline trimming cut 7 bases from V and 5 bases from J; bases unmatched to any gene: 11. Per the germline V gene, CDR1 is LNHDA and CDR2 is SQIVND (reference sequence). This CDR3 has 15 residues. Supplemented by reference TRBV19 and TRBJ2-5, the full variable domain reads DGGITQSPKYLFRKEGQNVTLSCEQNLNHDAMYWYRQDPGQGLRLIYYSQIVNDFQKGDIAEGYSVSREKKESFPLTVTSAQKNPTAFYLCASTQRGARVETQYFGPGTRLLVL.

The chain uses TRBV5-1 and TRBJ2-1; 8 bases are a match to TRBD2. V lost 1 base, J lost 0 bases, and 3 bases stayed unmatched. This CDR3 contains 16 residues. In germline, CDR1 is SGHRS, CDR2 YFSETQ. The CDR3 reads CASSLPSGLSYNEQFF. Written as DNA, the CDR3 is TGCGCCAGCAGCTTGCCTAGCGGGCTCTCCTACAATGAGCAGTTCTTC.

The J gene is TRBJ2-7, the V gene TRBV10-1; 11 nucleotides align to TRBD1. This CDR3 spans 17 amino acids. Germline lookup yields CDR1 WNHNN and CDR2 SYGVQD (reference sequence). V lost 4 bases, J lost 6 bases, and 14 bases stayed unmatched. The CDR3 DNA is TGCGCCAGCAGTGGGCTGGGGGGACAGGGGGGAAGTCGCGAGCAGTACTTC. This encodes CASSGLGGQGGSREQYF.

This clone has a count of ten or more. This chain joins TRBV10-1 and TRBJ1-4; D is unclear. The CDR3 contains 14 residues. Germline V lookup: CDR1 WNHNN, CDR2 SYGVQD (reference sequence). Trimming removed 0 bases at V and 7 bases at J, with 9 bases between. DNA of the CDR3: TGCGCCAGCAGTGAGTCGGAGGAAGGTGAAAAACTGTTTTTT. Its translation is CASSESEEGEKLFF.

The rearrangement uses TRBV20-1 and TRBJ1-4; D is uncertain. V was pared by 6 bases and J by 5 bases, with 7 bases between. The CDR3 is 11 residues long. The germline V gene has CDR1 DFQATT and CDR2 SNEGSKA (reference sequence). The CDR3 bases are TGCAGTGCCTCCCCGAATGAAAAACTGTTTTTT. It encodes CSASPNEKLFF.